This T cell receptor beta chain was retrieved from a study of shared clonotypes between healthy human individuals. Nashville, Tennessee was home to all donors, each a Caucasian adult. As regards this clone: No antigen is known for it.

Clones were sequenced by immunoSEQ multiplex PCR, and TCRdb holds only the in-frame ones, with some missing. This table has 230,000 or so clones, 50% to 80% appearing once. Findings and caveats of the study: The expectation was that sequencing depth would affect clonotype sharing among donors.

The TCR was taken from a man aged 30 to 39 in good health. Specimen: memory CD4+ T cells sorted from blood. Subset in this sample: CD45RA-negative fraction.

The CDR3 spells CASTVDRASNIQYF. The CDR3 DNA is TGTGCCAGCACCGTGGACAGAGCTAGCAACATTCAGTACTTC. This rearrangement joins TRBV5-5 to TRBJ2-4; maybe TRBD1 (6 bases). The CDR3 covers 14 residues. Germline V lookup: CDR1 SGHKS, CDR2 YYEKEE (reference sequence). The V end lost 6 bases, the J end lost 7 bases, and 17 bases lay between the germline ends. The full variable domain, in which reference TRBV5-5 and TRBJ2-4 provide the parts outside the CDR3, is DAGVTQSPTHLIKTRGQQVTLRCSPISGHKSVSWYQQVLGQGPQFIFQYYEKEERGRGNFPDRFSARQFPNYSSELNVNALLLGDSALYLCASTVDRASNIQYFGAGTRLSVL.